This T cell receptor (beta chain) was recorded in a study of T cell changes during pregnancy in multiple sclerosis. Here immunoSEQ multiplex PCR was the method, and the copy in TCRdb shows in-frame clones only, minus some. The data show about 85,000 clones, approximately 93% seen once. The V gene's germline CDR1 is SGHKS and CDR2 YYEKEE (reference sequence). V was pared by 0 bases and J by 2 bases, with 12 bases between. The CDR3 runs 15 residues. V is TRBV5-5 and J is TRBJ2-7; D unresolved. The origin of this receptor is a female donor with multiple sclerosis, enrolled in a pregnancy study. Sequenced here: peripheral blood, sampled in the first trimester of pregnancy. The CDR3 DNA sequence: TGTGCCAGCAGCTTGGTGGCAACGATGGCCTACGAGCAGTACTTC. Translated, it gives CASSLVATMAYEQYF.